The 19 T cell receptor beta chains below come from one sample, sequenced in a study of cytomegalovirus exposure and HLA in healthy donors. PCR primers comprised 60 Vbeta and 13 Jbeta primers. Measured with immunoSEQ multiplex PCR; TCRdb has only the in-frame clones, and not every one. In the table there are around 170,000 clones, less than 80% of which are singletons. The sample taken for sequencing was PBMCs. Receptors originate from a woman between 35 and 50 years old in good health and CMV-seronegative.

The chain links TRBV30 to TRBJ2-5; 7 bases align to TRBD2. The CDR3 loop spans 10 amino acids. After removal of 8 bases from V and 9 bases from J, the junction contained 6 bases not matched to a gene. Germline-derived CDR1 and CDR2 are GTSNPN and SVGIG (reference sequence). CDR3 nucleotides: TGTGCCCTAGAGGGGAGGGCCCAGTACTTC. Amino acid sequence: CALEGRAQYF.

The chain combines TRBV6-6 with TRBJ1-2; D unclear. CDR3 length equals 14 residues. Germline assignment: CDR1 MNHNY and CDR2 SVGAGI (reference sequence). V dropped 0 bases and J dropped 1 base, with 6 bases sitting between them. This chain's CDR3 is CASSYSYGNYGYTF. The CDR3 bases are TGTGCCAGCAGTTACTCGTACGGTAACTATGGCTACACCTTC.

J is TRBJ2-7 and V is TRBV27; 9 positions match TRBD1. V gave up 3 bases and J gave up 4 bases; unmatched junction bases: 4. There are 14 residues in the CDR3. Germline V gene data show CDR1 as MNHEY and CDR2 as SMNVEV (reference sequence). The DNA of the CDR3 is TGTGCCAGCAGTTTCACGGGACAGGGTTACGAGCAGTACTTC. It encodes CASSFTGQGYEQYF.

The chain combines TRBV5-6 with TRBJ1-1; TRBD1 aligns across 9 bases. The CDR3 is 12 amino acids. Germline CDR1 and CDR2: SGHDT and YYEEEE. V shed 2 bases and J 8 bases; nucleotides not matched to a gene: 1. CDR3 nucleotides: TGTGCCAGCAGCTTAACAGGGGGCGAAGCTTTCTTT. Its protein is CASSLTGGEAFF.

V gene TRBV7-6 combines with J gene TRBJ1-3; no reliable D call. This CDR3 contains 17 residues. Trimming removed 2 bases at V and 2 bases at J, with 16 bases between. Per the germline V gene, CDR1 is SGHVS and CDR2 is FNYEAQ. Here the CDR3 DNA reads TGTGCCAGCAGCTTACTCGCTGCGGGTGAAGCTGGAAACACCATATATTTT. It is translated as CASSLLAAGEAGNTIYF.

V is TRBV12-5 and J is TRBJ1-2, with D unclear. This CDR3 has 14 amino acids. The germline V gene has CDR1 LGHNT and CDR2 FRNRAP. Trimming shortened V by 3 bases and J by 8 bases, and 16 bases separated the two germline ends. CDR3 coding DNA: TGTGCTAGTGGTTTTTCCGGGGAGGATGGCGGCTACACCTTC. Protein: CASGFSGEDGGYTF.

V usage is TRBV27 and J usage is TRBJ2-3; 10 nucleotides agree with TRBD1. The germline gives CDR1 MNHEY, CDR2 SMNVEV (reference sequence). The CDR3 runs to 15 residues. The V and J ends lost 7 bases and 6 bases, in that order; junction bases with no gene match: 10. Here the CDR3 DNA reads TGTGCCAGCACCCTACGACAGGGGGCGCCGGATACGCAGTATTTT. Encoded protein: CASTLRQGAPDTQYF.

This clone was seen a handful of times. V gene TRBV5-1 combines with J gene TRBJ1-1; 7 bases map to TRBD1. This CDR3 spans 12 amino acids. Looked up from germline, CDR1 is SGHRS and CDR2 is YFSETQ. The V segment lost 8 bases and the J segment 0 bases; nucleotides outside the gene matches: 1. The CDR3 here is CASTGVNTEAFF. In DNA form, the CDR3 reads TGCGCCAGTACAGGGGTGAACACTGAAGCTTTCTTT.

The rearrangement uses TRBV29-1 and TRBJ2-5, with 9 bases identical to TRBD1. The germline CDR1 and CDR2 sequences are SQVTM and ANQGSEA. The CDR3 is 13 amino acids. The V segment lost 5 bases and the J segment 3 bases; nucleotides outside the gene matches: 4. CDR3 loop: CSVYGTGKETQYF. For the CDR3, the DNA is TGCAGCGTTTATGGGACAGGGAAAGAGACCCAGTACTTC.

The chain recombines TRBV6-6 with TRBJ1-5; D remains ambiguous. The CDR3 is 11 amino acids. Germline CDR1 reads MNHNY; CDR2 reads SVGAGI (reference sequence). V was clipped by 3 bases and J by 7 bases, with 4 bases between them. The DNA of the CDR3 is TGTGCCAGCAGTTATGAGCAGCCCCAGCATTTT. Encoded protein: CASSYEQPQHF.

The chain carries TRBV7-2 and TRBJ2-3, with TRBD2 matching over 9 bases. The germline gives CDR1 SGHTA, CDR2 FQGNSA. The CDR3 covers 17 residues. J was trimmed by 5 bases and V by 4 bases; bases with no gene match: 13. The CDR3 is CASSSTAAGGHGDTQYF. In DNA form, the CDR3 reads TGTGCCAGCAGCTCCACCGCGGCGGGGGGGCATGGAGATACGCAGTATTTT.

The CDR3 DNA sequence: TGTGCCAGCAGCTTAGAGGGACAGGGGGTATTTGGGGCCAACGTCCTGACTTTC. This gives the protein CASSLEGQGVFGANVLTF. V and J are TRBV7-3 and TRBJ2-6; 11 positions match TRBD1. The CDR3 is 18 amino acids. Germline V gives CDR1 SGHTA, CDR2 FQGTGA. V dropped 2 bases and J dropped 3; count of bases not matched to a gene: 6.

This chain links TRBV6-5 with TRBJ1-4; TRBD1 is a possible D gene (5 bases). Germline V gene data show CDR1 as MNHEY and CDR2 as SVGAGI. This CDR3 has 14 amino acids. V was shortened by 3 bases and J by 7 bases, with 12 bases between the two germline ends. The CDR3 DNA follows: TGTGCCAGCAGTTATAGGCAGGGAAGTGAAAAACTGTTTTTT. As protein: CASSYRQGSEKLFF.

This chain joins TRBV1 and TRBJ1-5; TRBD1 is the table's D call and was not checked against the DNA. TRBV1 is tagged as a pseudogene. This CDR3 contains 17 residues. The DNA of the CDR3 is TGCACCAGCAGCCAAGGGCCAGGCCTAATGGGCAATCAGCCCCAGCATTTT. This translates into CTSSQGPGLMGNQPQHF.

The CDR3 nucleotides read TGTGCCATCAGTCCCGGGACAGGGGACGAGCAGTACTTC. It encodes CAISPGTGDEQYF. The chain employs TRBV10-3 and TRBJ2-7; 10 bases are shared with TRBD1. Germline CDR1 ENHRY, CDR2 SYGVKD. Trimming took 5 bases from V and 5 from J; bases not matched to a gene: 3. The CDR3 consists of 13 residues.

V and J are TRBV2 and TRBJ1-2, with D hard to call. CDR1 and CDR2 from the germline V gene are SNHLY and FYNNEI. CDR3 length: 11 residues. V was shortened by 6 bases and J by 3 bases, with 5 bases between the two germline ends. CDR3 sequence reads: CASSEDYGYTF. In DNA, the CDR3 is TGTGCCAGCAGCGAGGACTATGGCTACACCTTC.

The chain carries TRBV7-9 and TRBJ2-3; 10 bases agree with TRBD1. Unmatched junction bases numbered 9, after V lost 4 bases and J lost 2 bases. Germline CDR1 is SEHNR and CDR2 is FQNEAQ (reference sequence). The CDR3 is 17 amino acids. The CDR3 sequence is CASSSSGTGVVTDTQYF. In DNA form, the CDR3 reads TGTGCCAGCAGCTCCTCCGGGACAGGGGTTGTCACAGATACGCAGTATTTT. Looking up the rest from reference TRBV7-9 and TRBJ2-3 gives the full variable domain: DTGVSQNPRHKITKRGQNVTFRCDPISEHNRLYWYRQTLGQGPEFLTYFQNEAQLEKSRLLSDRFSAERPKGSFSTLEIQRTEQGDSAMYLCASSSSGTGVVTDTQYFGPGTRLTVL.

V and J are TRBV5-6 and TRBJ1-5; TRBD1 matches at 7 bases. Germline CDR1 reads SGHDT; CDR2 reads YYEEEE. Trimming cost V 4 bases and J 9 bases; bases outside gene matches: 13. This CDR3 region has 15 residues. The DNA of the CDR3 is TGTGCCAGCAGCACCCTACAGGGGAAGTCGGGGCCCCAGCATTTT. It yields the protein CASSTLQGKSGPQHF.

This sequence joins TRBV19 and TRBJ2-7; 8 bases are a match to TRBD1. The CDR3 is made up of 13 amino acids. Germline trimming cut 1 base from V and 6 bases from J; bases unmatched to any gene: 2. The germline V gene encodes CDR1 LNHDA and CDR2 SQIVND (reference sequence). In DNA form, the CDR3 reads TGTGCCAGTAGTATAGCAACAGGGGGCGAGCAGTACTTC. It translates to CASSIATGGEQYF.